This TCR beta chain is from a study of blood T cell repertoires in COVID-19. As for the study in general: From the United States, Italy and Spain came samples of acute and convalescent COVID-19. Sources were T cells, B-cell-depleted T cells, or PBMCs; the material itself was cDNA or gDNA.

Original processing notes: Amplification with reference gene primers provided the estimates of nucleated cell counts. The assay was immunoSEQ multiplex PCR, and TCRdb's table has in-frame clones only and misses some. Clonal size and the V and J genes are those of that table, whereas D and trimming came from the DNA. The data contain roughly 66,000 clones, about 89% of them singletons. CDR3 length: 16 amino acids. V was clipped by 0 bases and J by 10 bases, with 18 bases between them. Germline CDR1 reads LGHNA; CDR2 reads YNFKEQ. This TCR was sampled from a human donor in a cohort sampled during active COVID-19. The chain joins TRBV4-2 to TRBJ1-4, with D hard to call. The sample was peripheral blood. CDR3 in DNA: TGTGCCAGCAGCCAAGATGGGCAGGCCCGTGGTGGAAAACTGTTTTTT. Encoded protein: CASSQDGQARGGKLFF.